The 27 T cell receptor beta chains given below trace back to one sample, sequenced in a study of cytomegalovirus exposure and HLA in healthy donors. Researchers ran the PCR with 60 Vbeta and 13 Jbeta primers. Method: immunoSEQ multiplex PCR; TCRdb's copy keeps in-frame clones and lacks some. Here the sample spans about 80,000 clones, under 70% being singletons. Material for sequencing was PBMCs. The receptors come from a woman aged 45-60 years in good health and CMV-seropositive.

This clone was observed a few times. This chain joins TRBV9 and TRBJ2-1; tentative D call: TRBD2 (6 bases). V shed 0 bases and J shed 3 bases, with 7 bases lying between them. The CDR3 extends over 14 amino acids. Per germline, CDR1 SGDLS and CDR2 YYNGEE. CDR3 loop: CASSVDGGYNEQFF. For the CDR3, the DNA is TGTGCCAGCAGCGTAGACGGGGGCTACAATGAGCAGTTCTTC.

CDR3 nucleotides: TGCGCCAGCAGCTCACTCCGTGCGGATAGCAATCAGCCCCAGCATTTT. Amino acid sequence: CASSSLRADSNQPQHF. The rearrangement uses TRBV5-1 and TRBJ1-5; no clear D. CDR1 is SGHRS, CDR2 YFSETQ, per germline. The CDR3 spans 16 residues. The V gene lost 3 bases and the J gene lost 0 bases, with 13 bases spanning the gap.

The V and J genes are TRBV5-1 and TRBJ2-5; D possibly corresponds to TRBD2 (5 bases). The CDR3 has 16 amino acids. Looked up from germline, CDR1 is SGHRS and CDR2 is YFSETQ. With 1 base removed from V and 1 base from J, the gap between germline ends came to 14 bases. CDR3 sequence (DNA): TGCGCCAGCAGCTTGAACGGACTGGCCTTCCAAGAGACCCAGTACTTC. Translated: CASSLNGLAFQETQYF. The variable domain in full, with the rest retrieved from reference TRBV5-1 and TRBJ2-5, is KAGVTQTPRYLIKTRGQQVTLSCSPISGHRSVSWYQQTPGQGLQFLFEYFSETQRNKGNFPGRFSGRQFSNSRSEMNVSTLELGDSALYLCASSLNGLAFQETQYFGPGTRLLVL.

The CDR3 DNA reads as TGTGCCAGCAGTACAGAAGACTATGGCTACACCTTC. This translates into CASSTEDYGYTF. V is TRBV2 and J is TRBJ1-2; D unclear. Germline CDR1 is SNHLY and CDR2 is FYNNEI. Trimming took 5 bases from V and 3 from J, leaving 7 bases between them. This CDR3 is built from 12 residues.

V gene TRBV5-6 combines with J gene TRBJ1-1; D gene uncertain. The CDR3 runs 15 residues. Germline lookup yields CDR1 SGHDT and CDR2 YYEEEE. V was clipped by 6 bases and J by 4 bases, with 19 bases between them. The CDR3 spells CASTPGGGGGTEAFF. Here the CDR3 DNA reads TGTGCCAGCACCCCGGGAGGAGGAGGCGGCACTGAAGCTTTCTTT. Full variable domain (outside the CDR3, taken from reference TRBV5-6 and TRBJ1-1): DAGVTQSPTHLIKTRGQQVTLRCSPKSGHDTVSWYQQALGQGPQFIFQYYEEEERQRGNFPDRFSGHQFPNYSSELNVNALLLGDSALYLCASTPGGGGGTEAFFGQGTRLTVV.

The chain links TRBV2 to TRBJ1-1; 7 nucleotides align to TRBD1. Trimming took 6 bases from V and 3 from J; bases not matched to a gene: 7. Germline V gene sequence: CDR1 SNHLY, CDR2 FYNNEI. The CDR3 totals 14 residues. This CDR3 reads CASRTGALDTEAFF. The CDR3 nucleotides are TGTGCCAGCAGAACAGGGGCTCTGGACACTGAAGCTTTCTTT.

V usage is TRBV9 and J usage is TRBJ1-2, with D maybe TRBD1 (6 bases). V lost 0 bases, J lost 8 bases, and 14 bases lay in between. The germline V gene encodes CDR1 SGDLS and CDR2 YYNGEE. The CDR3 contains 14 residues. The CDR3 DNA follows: TGTGCCAGCAGCGTAGCGGGACATCGACACGGCTACACCTTC. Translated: CASSVAGHRHGYTF.

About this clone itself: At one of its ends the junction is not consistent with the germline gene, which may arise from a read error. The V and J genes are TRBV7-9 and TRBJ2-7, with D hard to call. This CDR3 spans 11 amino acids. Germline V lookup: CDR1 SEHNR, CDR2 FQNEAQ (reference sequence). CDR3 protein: CSSSSSYEQYF. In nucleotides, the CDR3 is TGTTCCAGCAGCTCTTCCTACGAGCAGTACTTC. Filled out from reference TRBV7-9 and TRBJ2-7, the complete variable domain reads DTGVSQNPRHKITKRGQNVTFRCDPISEHNRLYWYRQTLGQGPEFLTYFQNEAQLEKSRLLSDRFSAERPKGSFSTLEIQRTEQGDSAMYLCSSSSSYEQYFGPGTRLTVT.

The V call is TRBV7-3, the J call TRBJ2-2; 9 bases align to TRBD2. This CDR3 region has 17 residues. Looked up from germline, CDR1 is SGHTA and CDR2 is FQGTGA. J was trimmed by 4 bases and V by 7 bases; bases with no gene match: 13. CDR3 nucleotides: TGTGCCAGCACCCTTCCGGCTAGCGGGGATTCCACCGGGGAGCTGTTTTTT. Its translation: CASTLPASGDSTGELFF.

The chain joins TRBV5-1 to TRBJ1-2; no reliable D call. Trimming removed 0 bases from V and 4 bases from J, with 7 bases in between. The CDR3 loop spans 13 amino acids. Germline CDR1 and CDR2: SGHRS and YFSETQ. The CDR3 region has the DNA TGCGCCAGCAGCTTGGAGTACAGCTATGGCTACACCTTC. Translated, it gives CASSLEYSYGYTF.

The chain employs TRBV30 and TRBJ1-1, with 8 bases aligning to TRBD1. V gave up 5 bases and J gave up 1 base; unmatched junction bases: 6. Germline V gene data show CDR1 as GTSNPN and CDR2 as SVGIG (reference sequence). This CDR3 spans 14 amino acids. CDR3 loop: CAWGRGTGNTEAFF. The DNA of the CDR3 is TGTGCCTGGGGCAGGGGGACAGGGAACACTGAAGCTTTCTTT.

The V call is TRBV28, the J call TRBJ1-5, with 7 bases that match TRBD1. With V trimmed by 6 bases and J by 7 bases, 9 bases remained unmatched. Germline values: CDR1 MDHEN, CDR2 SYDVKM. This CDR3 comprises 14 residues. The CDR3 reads CASSQTGVNQPQHF. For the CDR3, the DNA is TGTGCCAGCAGCCAAACAGGGGTGAACCAGCCCCAGCATTTT.

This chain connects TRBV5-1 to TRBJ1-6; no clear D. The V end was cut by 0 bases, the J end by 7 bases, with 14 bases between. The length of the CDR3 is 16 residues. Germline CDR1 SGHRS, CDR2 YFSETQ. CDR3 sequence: CASSLDTPGGNSPLHF. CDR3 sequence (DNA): TGCGCCAGCAGCTTGGATACCCCAGGAGGGAATTCACCCCTCCACTTT. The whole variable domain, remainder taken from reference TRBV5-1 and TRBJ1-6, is KAGVTQTPRYLIKTRGQQVTLSCSPISGHRSVSWYQQTPGQGLQFLFEYFSETQRNKGNFPGRFSGRQFSNSRSEMNVSTLELGDSALYLCASSLDTPGGNSPLHFGNGTRLTVT.

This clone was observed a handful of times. The CDR3 sequence: CASSGRFEGLAGGNSYNEQFF. The CDR3 nucleotides are TGTGCCAGCAGCGGCCGTTTTGAGGGACTAGCGGGGGGCAACTCCTACAATGAGCAGTTCTTC. V gene TRBV13 combines with J gene TRBJ2-1, with 15 bases matching TRBD2. The germline gives CDR1 PRHDT, CDR2 FYEKMQ (reference sequence). This CDR3 has 21 amino acids. With V trimmed by 5 bases and J by 0 bases, 14 bases remained unmatched.

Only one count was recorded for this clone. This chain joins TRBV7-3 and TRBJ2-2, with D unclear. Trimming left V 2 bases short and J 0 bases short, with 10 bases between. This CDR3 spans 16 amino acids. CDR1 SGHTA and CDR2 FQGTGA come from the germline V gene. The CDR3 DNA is TGTGCCAGCAGCTTAGGCGCGACAACGAACACCGGGGAGCTGTTTTTT. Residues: CASSLGATTNTGELFF.

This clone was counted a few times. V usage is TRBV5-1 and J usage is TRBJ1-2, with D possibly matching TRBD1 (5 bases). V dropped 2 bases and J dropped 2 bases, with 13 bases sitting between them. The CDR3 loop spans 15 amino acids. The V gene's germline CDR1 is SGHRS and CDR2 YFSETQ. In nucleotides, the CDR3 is TGCGCCAGCAGCTTCCGGGTGGACACAAACTATGGCTACACCTTC. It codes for CASSFRVDTNYGYTF. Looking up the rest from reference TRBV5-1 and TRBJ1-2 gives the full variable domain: KAGVTQTPRYLIKTRGQQVTLSCSPISGHRSVSWYQQTPGQGLQFLFEYFSETQRNKGNFPGRFSGRQFSNSRSEMNVSTLELGDSALYLCASSFRVDTNYGYTFGSGTRLTVV.

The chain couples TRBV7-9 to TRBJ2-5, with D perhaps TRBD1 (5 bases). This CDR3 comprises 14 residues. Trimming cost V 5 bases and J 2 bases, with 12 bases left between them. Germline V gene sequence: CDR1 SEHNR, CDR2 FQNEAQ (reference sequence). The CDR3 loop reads CASSLSRTQETQYF. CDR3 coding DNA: TGTGCCAGCAGCCTTTCTCGGACACAAGAGACCCAGTACTTC.

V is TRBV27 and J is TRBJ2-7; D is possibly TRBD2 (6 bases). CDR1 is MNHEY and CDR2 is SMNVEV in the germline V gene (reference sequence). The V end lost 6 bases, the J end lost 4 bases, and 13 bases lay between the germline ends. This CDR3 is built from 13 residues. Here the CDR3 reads CASSRLGAYEQYF. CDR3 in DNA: TGTGCCAGCAGCCGACTAGGGGCTTACGAGCAGTACTTC.

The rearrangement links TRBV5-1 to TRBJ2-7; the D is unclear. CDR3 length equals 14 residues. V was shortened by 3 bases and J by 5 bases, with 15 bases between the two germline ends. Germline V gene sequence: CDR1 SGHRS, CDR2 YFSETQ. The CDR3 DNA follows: TGCGCCAGCAGCTCAGGTCTCGAAGCTGACGAGCAGTACGTC. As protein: CASSSGLEADEQYV.

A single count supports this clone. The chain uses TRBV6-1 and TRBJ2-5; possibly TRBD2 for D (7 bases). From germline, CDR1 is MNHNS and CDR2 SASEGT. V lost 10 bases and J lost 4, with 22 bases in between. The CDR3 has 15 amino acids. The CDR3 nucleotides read TGTGCCACCTATGGAGGGGGGGCCTTAAGAGAGACCCAGTACTTC. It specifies CATYGGGALRETQYF.

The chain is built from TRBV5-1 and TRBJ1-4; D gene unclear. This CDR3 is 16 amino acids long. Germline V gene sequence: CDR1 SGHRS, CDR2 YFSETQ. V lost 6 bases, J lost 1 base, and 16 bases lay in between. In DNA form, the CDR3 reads TGCGCCAGCACTTTCTTCGTTCGGGGAACTAATGAAAAACTGTTTTTT. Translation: CASTFFVRGTNEKLFF.

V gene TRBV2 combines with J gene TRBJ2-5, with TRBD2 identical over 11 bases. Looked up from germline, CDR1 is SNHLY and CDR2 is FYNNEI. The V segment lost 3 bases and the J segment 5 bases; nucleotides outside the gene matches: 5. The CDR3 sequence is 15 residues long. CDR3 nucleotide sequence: TGTGCCAGCAGTGAGGGCGCTAGCGGGGGGGAGACCCAGTACTTC. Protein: CASSEGASGGETQYF.

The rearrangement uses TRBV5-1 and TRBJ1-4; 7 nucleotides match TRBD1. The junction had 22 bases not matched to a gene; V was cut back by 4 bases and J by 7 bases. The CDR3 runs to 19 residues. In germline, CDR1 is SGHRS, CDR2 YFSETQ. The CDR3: CASSLGQEPLNPKGEKLFF. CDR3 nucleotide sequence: TGCGCCAGCAGCCTTGGACAGGAACCCCTAAACCCGAAGGGTGAAAAACTGTTTTTT. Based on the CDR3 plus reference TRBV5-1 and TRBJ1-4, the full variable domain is KAGVTQTPRYLIKTRGQQVTLSCSPISGHRSVSWYQQTPGQGLQFLFEYFSETQRNKGNFPGRFSGRQFSNSRSEMNVSTLELGDSALYLCASSLGQEPLNPKGEKLFFGSGTQLSVL.

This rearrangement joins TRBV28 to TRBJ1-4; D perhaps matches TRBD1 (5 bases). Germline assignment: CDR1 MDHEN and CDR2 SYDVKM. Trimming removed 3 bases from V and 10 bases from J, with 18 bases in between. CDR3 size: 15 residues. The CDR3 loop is CASSFQAGHAVKLFF. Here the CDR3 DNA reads TGTGCCAGCAGTTTCCAGGCAGGGCACGCGGTAAAACTGTTTTTT.

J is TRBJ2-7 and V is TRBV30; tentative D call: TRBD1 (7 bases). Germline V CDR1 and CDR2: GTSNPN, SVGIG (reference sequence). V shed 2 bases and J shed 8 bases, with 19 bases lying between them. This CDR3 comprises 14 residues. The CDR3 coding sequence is TGTGCCTGGAGTAGTCAGAACAGGGGAGGTAAGCAGTACGTC. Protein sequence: CAWSSQNRGGKQYV.

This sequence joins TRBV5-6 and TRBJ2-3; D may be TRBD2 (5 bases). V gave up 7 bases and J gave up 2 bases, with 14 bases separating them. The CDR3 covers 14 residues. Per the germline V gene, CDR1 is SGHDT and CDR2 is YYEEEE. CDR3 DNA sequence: TGTGCCAGCTTAAACGGAGGAGACACAGATACGCAGTATTTT. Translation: CASLNGGDTDTQYF. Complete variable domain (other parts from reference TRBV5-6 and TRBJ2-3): DAGVTQSPTHLIKTRGQQVTLRCSPKSGHDTVSWYQQALGQGPQFIFQYYEEEERQRGNFPDRFSGHQFPNYSSELNVNALLLGDSALYLCASLNGGDTDTQYFGPGTRLTVL.

The CDR3 nucleotides read TGTGCCAGCAGTCCGCGGCGTCAGCCCCAGCATTTT. Protein sequence: CASSPRRQPQHF. This rearrangement joins TRBV28 to TRBJ1-5; D is unclear. CDR1 is MDHEN and CDR2 is SYDVKM in the germline V gene. Trimming cost V 5 bases and J 6 bases, with 8 bases left between them. This CDR3 has 12 amino acids.